Listed here is a single T cell receptor beta chain. Its cognate antigen is unknown. The authors prepared the TCRbeta library with unique molecular identifiers. MiXCR was run by TCRdb on the PCR reads, yielding one entry per CDR3 protein. This sample has some 300,000 distinct CDR3 sequences, with approximately 7.3% found just once. The sample originates from a study of T-cell reconstitution after alpha-beta-depleted transplantation in children. General study findings and limits: At day 60, the high TCRbeta diversity found in some patients originated from recipient T cells and thymic progenitors that had survived. It was newly produced T cells that mostly accounted for T-cell counts and diversity one year after transplant.

Germline V gives CDR1 LGHNA, CDR2 YSLEER. The CDR3 loop spans 15 amino acids. With 4 bases removed from V and 5 bases from J, the gap between germline ends came to 17 bases. The chain recombines TRBV4-3 with TRBJ2-5, with D possibly called TRBD1 or TRBD2 (5 bases each). The sequences come from peripheral blood, collected 360 days after TCRalphabeta/CD19-depleted stem cell transplant. The source of this sequence is a female patient aged 2-15 years who had a stem cell transplant for Fanconi anemia, so the T cells may come from the graft donor. CDR3 nucleotides: TGCGCCAGCAGCCTCGGGGCGTTCGGACCGGAGACCCAGTACTTC. Its translation is CASSLGAFGPETQYF.